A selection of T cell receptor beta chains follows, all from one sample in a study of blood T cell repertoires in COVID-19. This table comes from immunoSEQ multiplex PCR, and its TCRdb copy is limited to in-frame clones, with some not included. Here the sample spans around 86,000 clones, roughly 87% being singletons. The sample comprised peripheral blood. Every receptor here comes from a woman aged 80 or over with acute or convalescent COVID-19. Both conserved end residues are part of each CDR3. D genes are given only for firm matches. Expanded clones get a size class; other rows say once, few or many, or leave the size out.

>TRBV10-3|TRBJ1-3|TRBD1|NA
CASRTGRDGNTIYF
TGTGCCAGCCGGACAGGCAGAGATGGAAACACCATATATTTT
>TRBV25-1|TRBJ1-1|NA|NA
CASSATPDRIEAFF
TGTGCCAGCAGTGCCACCCCCGACAGGATTGAAGCTTTCTTT
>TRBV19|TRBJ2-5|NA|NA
CASSTSPTGGETQYF
TGTGCCAGTAGTACGAGCCCGACAGGTGGGGAGACCCAGTACTTC
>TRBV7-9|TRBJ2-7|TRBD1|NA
CASSVTGGRYEQYF
TGTGCCAGCAGCGTTACAGGGGGTCGGTACGAGCAGTACTTC
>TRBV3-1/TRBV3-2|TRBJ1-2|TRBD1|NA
CASRPAGGYGYTF
TGTGCCAGCAGACCGGCAGGGGGCTATGGCTACACCTTC
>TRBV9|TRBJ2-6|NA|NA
CASSSSPQASGANVLTF
TGTGCCAGCAGTTCCTCCCCCCAGGCCTCTGGGGCCAACGTCCTGACTTTC
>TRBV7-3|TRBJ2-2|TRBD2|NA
CASSSTSGGARGELFF
TGTGCCAGCAGCAGCACTAGCGGGGGGGCCAGAGGGGAGCTGTTTTTT
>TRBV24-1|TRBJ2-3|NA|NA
CATSDHGVVFTDTQYF
TGTGCCACCAGTGATCACGGAGTGGTGTTCACAGATACGCAGTATTTT
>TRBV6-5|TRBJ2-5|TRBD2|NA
CASRVSGAQGETQYF
TGTGCCAGCAGAGTTAGCGGGGCTCAGGGAGAGACCCAGTACTTC
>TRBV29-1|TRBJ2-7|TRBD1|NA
CSAEGQGRYEQYF
TGCAGCGCCGAGGGACAGGGGAGGTACGAGCAGTACTTC
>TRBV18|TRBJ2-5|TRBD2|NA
CASSPLGLAETQYF
TGTGCCAGCTCACCTCTAGGACTAGCCGAGACCCAGTACTTC
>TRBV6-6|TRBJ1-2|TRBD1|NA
CASSPTGGFPGNYGYTF
TGTGCCAGCAGTCCTACAGGGGGCTTTCCTGGCAACTATGGCTACACCTTC
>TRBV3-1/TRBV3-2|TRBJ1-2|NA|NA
CASSQDGATAPRGYTF
TGTGCCAGCAGCCAAGATGGGGCGACAGCCCCCCGTGGCTACACCTTC
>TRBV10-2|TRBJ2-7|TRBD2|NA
CATSSGRAYEQYF
TGCGCCACTTCTAGCGGGAGAGCCTACGAGCAGTACTTC
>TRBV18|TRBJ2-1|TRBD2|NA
CASFAGLAHNEQFF
TGTGCCAGCTTCGCGGGACTAGCGCACAATGAGCAGTTCTTC
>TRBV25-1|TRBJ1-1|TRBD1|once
CASSEARGQGGTEAFF
TGTGCCAGCAGTGAAGCACGGGGGCAGGGGGGAACTGAAGCTTTCTTT
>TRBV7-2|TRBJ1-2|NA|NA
CASSLGQSHTYNYGYTF
TGTGCCAGCAGCTTGGGGCAGTCTCATACCTATAACTATGGCTACACCTTC
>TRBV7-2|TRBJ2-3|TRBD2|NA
CASSQGLAGSSSTDTQYF
TGTGCCAGCAGCCAGGGACTAGCGGGGAGTTCTAGCACAGATACGCAGTATTTT
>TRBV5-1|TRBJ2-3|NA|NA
CASSSPGSSTDTQYF
TGCGCCAGCAGCTCCCCGGGGAGCAGCACAGATACGCAGTATTTT
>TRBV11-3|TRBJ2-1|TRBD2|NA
CASSRSGGYNEQFF
TGTGCCAGCAGCCGTTCGGGGGGCTACAATGAGCAGTTCTTC
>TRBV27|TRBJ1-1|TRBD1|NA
CASTLSGTGGRNTEAFF
TGTGCCAGCACCCTATCCGGGACAGGGGGCCGGAACACTGAAGCTTTCTTT
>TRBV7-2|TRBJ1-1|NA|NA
CASSFGEGTEAFF
TGTGCCAGCAGCTTTGGGGAGGGGACTGAAGCTTTCTTT
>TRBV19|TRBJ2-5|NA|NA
CASAPSLWETQYF
TGTGCCAGTGCCCCTTCGCTATGGGAGACCCAGTACTTC
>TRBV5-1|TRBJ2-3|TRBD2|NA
CASGLAGSDTQYF
TGCGCCAGCGGCCTAGCGGGATCAGATACGCAGTATTTT
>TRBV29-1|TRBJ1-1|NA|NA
CSVQDTSMNTEAFF
TGCAGCGTCCAAGACACGTCGATGAACACTGAAGCTTTCTTT
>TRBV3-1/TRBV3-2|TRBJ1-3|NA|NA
CASSFDGVTGNTIYF
TGTGCCAGCAGCTTCGACGGGGTAACTGGAAACACCATATATTTT